This section outlines one T cell receptor (beta chain) sequence together with its context. The sample comes from a study of control samples from healthy donors and cancer patients. The table came from immunoSEQ multiplex PCR; TCRdb's copy has only in-frame clones and leaves some out. The data hold approximately 100,000 clones, with 80% to 95% observed a single time. V was clipped by 6 bases and J by 6 bases; unmatched bases: 5. CDR3 length equals 13 residues. From germline, CDR1 is LGHDT and CDR2 YNNKEL (reference sequence). The chain uses TRBV3-1 (or the pseudogene TRBV3-2) and TRBJ2-1; 7 nucleotides agree with TRBD2. The sequence was obtained from a human donor in good health. The donor label of this sample is uncertain. Input material: blood. CDR3 sequence reads: CASRYGGSNEQFF. In nucleotides, the CDR3 is TGTGCCAGCAGATACGGGGGGAGCAATGAGCAGTTCTTC.